Shown below are 3 T cell receptor beta chains from a single sample sequenced in a study of Ad26.COV2.S vaccination and SARS-CoV-2 variants. Treatment in this sample: some 20 received Ad26.COV2.S at low or high dose, single or two shots; 5 received placebo; per-sample allocation not given. Samples came from day 63 after the first vaccine or placebo injection. Generated by immunoSEQ multiplex PCR, the TCRdb table keeps only in-frame clones and is missing some. The table records about 500,000 clones, about 88% of them present only once. The input for sequencing was peripheral blood, taken in a trial of Ad26.COV2.S vaccine versus placebo. The receptors here all came from a person aged 18-60 years who received the Ad26.COV2.S COVID-19 vaccine or a placebo.

This clone was observed once. The chain combines TRBV6-5 with TRBJ1-2, with D unclear. V shed 4 bases and J shed 0 bases, with 9 bases lying between them. CDR3 length: 14 residues. Germline values: CDR1 MNHEY, CDR2 SVGAGI. The CDR3 loop reads CASSLYPANYGYTF. CDR3 bases: TGTGCCAGCAGTTTATATCCAGCTAACTATGGCTACACCTTC.

This clone came up once. The genes are TRBV7-9 and TRBJ1-4; unclear D gene. V gave up 1 base and J gave up 8 bases, with 5 bases separating them. This CDR3 has 12 amino acids. The germline V gene encodes CDR1 SEHNR and CDR2 FQNEAQ (reference sequence). The CDR3 DNA sequence: TGTGCCAGCAGCTTAGACCGCGAAAAACTGTTTTTT. Its translation is CASSLDREKLFF.

This rearrangement joins TRBV4-1 to TRBJ2-7; 11 bases align to TRBD1. Germline CDR1 reads MGHRA; CDR2 reads YSYEKL. The J segment lost 2 bases and the V segment lost 4 bases, leaving 7 bases of the junction unmatched. This CDR3 contains 16 residues. The DNA for the CDR3 is TGCGCCAGCAGCCCGACCGGGACAGGGGGTCCCTACGAGCAGTACTTC. It is translated as CASSPTGTGGPYEQYF.